This T cell receptor (beta chain) was observed in a study of cytomegalovirus exposure and HLA in healthy donors (TCRdb year 2017). Broadly, across the study: According to a later analysis, one platform produced both the 110 or so validation repertoires and the approximately 670 repertoires of the first cohort. The aim of the study was to test whether cataloging public T cell receptors could identify signatures of past pathogen exposure. Along with the roughly 610-subject first cohort, a separate validation cohort of 120 different subjects was used. To predict cytomegalovirus infection status, the study combined high-throughput TCR immunosequencing, statistical association of individual TCRs with disease status, and machine learning.

Turning to this clone: Its antigen remains undetermined. Per-base quality was not reported, and no clone a single base away is much larger than it.

After removal of 0 bases from V and 2 bases from J, the junction retains 5 bases not matched to a gene. Its CDR3 holds 17 amino acids, cysteine through phenylalanine. Only the CDR3 region is kept as DNA, spanning 51 bases read in frame from base 1. CDR1 is given as SGHDT and CDR2 as YYEEEE, both from the germline V gene. Library generation was performed with the immunoSEQ multiplex PCR assay. In the source study's methods: A statistical classification framework was built to diagnose cytomegalovirus status from the catalog of TCR beta chain sequences. TCRdb stores this immuneACCESS table with in-frame sequences only. Part of the clones is absent; in the studies checked, under half of the shortfall reflects unresolved V genes, and no reason is known for the rest. D and trimming come from the DNA, and the V and J calls and clone size come from that table. The sample records 130,000 to 150,000 clones, about nine tenths of which are singletons. The ten largest clones take up about 0.64% of the sample.

The donors were included in the validation cohort of over a hundred subjects, a group kept apart from the roughly 680-subject first cohort. What the research found in general, with its limitations: A later analysis lacked HLA typing for the validation cohort, so it scored co-occurrence in that cohort across all 120 or so repertoires. In vitro tests confirmed that a few of the cytomegalovirus-associated TCR beta chains recognize cytomegalovirus antigens. The study gave a list of under 200 TCR beta chains associated with cytomegalovirus. Of the cluster scores, about 94% were above 0 in a later analysis, which found that TCRs clustered in the first cohort also tended to co-occur in the roughly 130 validation repertoires. According to the authors, the approach could potentially be generalized to other disease states and immunological phenotypes. Across donors, most TCR sequences were observed very rarely, whereas some public TCRs were present in many individuals. In both the original and validation cohorts, the classifier was reported to diagnose cytomegalovirus status with high specificity and sensitivity.

The chain employs TRBV5-6 and TRBJ2-5; TRBD2 agrees with 12 junctional bases. Material for sequencing was PBMCs. The receptor comes from a man younger than 35 in good health and CMV-seronegative. Here the CDR3 is given as CASSLAPGLAGQETQYF. The DNA sequence is given as TGTGCCAGCAGCTTGGCTCCCGGACTAGCGGGACAAGAGACCCAGTACTTC.